The source of this T cell receptor beta chain is a study of PD-1 blockade in classical Hodgkin lymphoma. Germline V gene lookup returns CDR1 SQVTM and CDR2 ANQGSEA. V was pared by 1 base and J by 6 bases, with 1 base of the junction left unmatched. CDR3 length: 12 residues. Indicated time point: cycle 4 day 1 (C4D1), after less than 7 weeks of nivolumab. Relapse after autologous stem cell transplantation occurred in every patient, and brentuximab vedotin exposure varied. Classifying best responses yielded complete response, partial response or progressive disease. The repertoire was sequenced with immunoSEQ multiplex PCR; TCRdb's copy has only in-frame clones and lacks some. The repertoire holds about 39,000 clones, with about 80% as singletons.

The clonotype comes from a human donor with classical Hodgkin lymphoma. This rearrangement joins TRBV29-1 to TRBJ2-3; 7 nucleotides align to TRBD1. The material was peripheral blood mononuclear cells (PBMCs), obtained before the fourth cycle of nivolumab. As DNA, the CDR3 is TGCAGCGTTGAAGTCAGGGGGGATACGCAGTATTTT. Residues: CSVEVRGDTQYF.